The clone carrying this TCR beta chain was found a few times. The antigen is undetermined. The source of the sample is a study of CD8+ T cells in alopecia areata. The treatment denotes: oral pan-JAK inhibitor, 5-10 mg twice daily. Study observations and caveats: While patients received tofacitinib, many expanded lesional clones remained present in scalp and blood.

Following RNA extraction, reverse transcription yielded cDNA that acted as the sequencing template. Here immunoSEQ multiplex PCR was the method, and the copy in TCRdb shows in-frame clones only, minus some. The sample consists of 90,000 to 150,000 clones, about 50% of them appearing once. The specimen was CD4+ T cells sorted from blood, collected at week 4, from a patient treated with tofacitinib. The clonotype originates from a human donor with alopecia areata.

The CDR3 loop reads CASSPAGDRHYGYTF. CDR3 coding DNA: TGTGCCAGCTCACCCGCAGGCGATCGACACTATGGCTACACCTTC. This chain joins TRBV18 and TRBJ1-2; D unclear. The CDR3 loop spans 15 amino acids. Looked up from germline, CDR1 is KGHSH and CDR2 is LQKENI. Trimming removed 3 bases from V and 3 bases from J, with 14 bases in between.